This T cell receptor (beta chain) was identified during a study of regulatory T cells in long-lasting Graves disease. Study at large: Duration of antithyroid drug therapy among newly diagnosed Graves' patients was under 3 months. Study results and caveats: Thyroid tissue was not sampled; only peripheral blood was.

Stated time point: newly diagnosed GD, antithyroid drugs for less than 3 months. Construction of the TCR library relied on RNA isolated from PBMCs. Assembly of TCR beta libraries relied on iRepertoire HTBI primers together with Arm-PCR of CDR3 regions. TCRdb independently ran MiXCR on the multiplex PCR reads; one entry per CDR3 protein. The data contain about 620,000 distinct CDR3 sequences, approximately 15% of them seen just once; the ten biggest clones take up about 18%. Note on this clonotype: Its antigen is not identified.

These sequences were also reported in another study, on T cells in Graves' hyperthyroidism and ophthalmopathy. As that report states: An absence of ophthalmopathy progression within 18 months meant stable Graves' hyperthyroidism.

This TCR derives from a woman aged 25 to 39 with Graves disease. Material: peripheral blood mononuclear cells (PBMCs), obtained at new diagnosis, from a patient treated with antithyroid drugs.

This CDR3 reads CSARPGLRSYNEQFF. The CDR3 nucleotides read TGCAGTGCTCGCCCGGGACTACGCTCCTACAATGAGCAGTTCTTC. This chain uses TRBV20-1 with TRBJ2-1, with 7 bases lining up with TRBD2. Germline V gene lookup returns CDR1 DFQATT and CDR2 SNEGSKA (reference sequence). The CDR3 has 15 amino acids. J lost 0 bases, V lost 5 bases, and 7 bases had no gene match.